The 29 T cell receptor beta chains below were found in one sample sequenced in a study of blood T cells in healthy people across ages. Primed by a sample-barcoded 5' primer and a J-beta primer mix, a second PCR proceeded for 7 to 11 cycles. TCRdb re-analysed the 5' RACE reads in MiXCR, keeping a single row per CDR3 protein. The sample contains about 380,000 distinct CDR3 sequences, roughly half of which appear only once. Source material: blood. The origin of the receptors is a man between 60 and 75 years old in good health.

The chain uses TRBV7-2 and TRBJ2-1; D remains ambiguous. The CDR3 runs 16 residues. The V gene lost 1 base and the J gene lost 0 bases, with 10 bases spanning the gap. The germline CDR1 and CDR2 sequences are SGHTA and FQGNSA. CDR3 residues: CASSLGVGSSYNEQFF. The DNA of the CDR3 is TGTGCCAGCAGCTTAGGGGTCGGTAGCTCCTACAATGAGCAGTTCTTC.

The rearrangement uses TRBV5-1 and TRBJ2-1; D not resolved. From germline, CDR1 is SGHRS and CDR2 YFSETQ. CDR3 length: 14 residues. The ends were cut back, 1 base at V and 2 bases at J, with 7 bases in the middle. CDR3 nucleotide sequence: TGCGCCAGCAGCTTGCGGACGACCTACAATGAGCAGTTCTTC. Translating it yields CASSLRTTYNEQFF.

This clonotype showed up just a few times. CDR3 sequence reads: CASSRDTGPGGYGYTF. Written as DNA, the CDR3 is TGTGCCAGTAGTAGAGACACCGGGCCGGGAGGCTATGGCTACACCTTC. The chain joins TRBV19 to TRBJ1-2; unclear D gene. The V end was cut by 4 bases, the J end by 4 bases, with 19 bases between. Germline loops: CDR1 LNHDA, CDR2 SQIVND (reference sequence). This CDR3 spans 16 amino acids.

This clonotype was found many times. The chain's CDR3 is CASSFLGGGEEGYTF. For the CDR3, the DNA is TGTGCCAGCAGCTTCCTTGGAGGGGGAGAAGAAGGCTACACCTTC. V usage is TRBV5-5 and J usage is TRBJ1-2, with D possibly TRBD1 on 6 matching bases. Looked up from germline, CDR1 is SGHKS and CDR2 is YYEKEE (reference sequence). This CDR3 has 15 amino acids. V dropped 2 bases and J dropped 8 bases, with 19 bases sitting between them.

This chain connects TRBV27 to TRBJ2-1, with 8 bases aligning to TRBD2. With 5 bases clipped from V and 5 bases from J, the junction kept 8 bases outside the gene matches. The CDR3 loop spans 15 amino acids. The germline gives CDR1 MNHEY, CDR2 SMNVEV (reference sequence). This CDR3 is CASSDSGSFNNEQFF. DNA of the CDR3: TGTGCCAGCAGTGACAGCGGGAGTTTCAACAATGAGCAGTTCTTC.

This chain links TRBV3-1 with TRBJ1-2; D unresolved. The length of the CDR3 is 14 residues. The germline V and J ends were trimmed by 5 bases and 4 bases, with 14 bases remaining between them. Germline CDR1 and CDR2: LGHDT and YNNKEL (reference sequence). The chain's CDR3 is CASSTQERGYGYTF. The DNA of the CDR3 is TGTGCCAGCAGCACCCAAGAGAGAGGCTATGGCTACACCTTC.

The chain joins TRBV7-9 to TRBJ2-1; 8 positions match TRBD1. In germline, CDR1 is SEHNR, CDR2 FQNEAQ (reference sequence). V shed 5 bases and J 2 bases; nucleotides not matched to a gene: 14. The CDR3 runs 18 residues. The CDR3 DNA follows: TGTGCCAGCAGCCCTGGACAGGGTTTCAGCGGGCCCTACAATGAGCAGTTCTTC. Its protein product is CASSPGQGFSGPYNEQFF.

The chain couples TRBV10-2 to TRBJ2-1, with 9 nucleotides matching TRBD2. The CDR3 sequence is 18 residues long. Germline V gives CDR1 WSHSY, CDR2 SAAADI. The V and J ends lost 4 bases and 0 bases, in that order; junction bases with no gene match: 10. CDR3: CASSGGASGIPSYNEQFF. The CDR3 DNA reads TGCGCCAGCAGTGGGGGGGCTAGCGGGATTCCCTCCTACAATGAGCAGTTCTTC.

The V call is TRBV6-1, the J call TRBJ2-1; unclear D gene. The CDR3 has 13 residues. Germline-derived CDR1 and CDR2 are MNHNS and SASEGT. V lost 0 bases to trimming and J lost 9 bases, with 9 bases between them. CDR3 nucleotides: TGTGCCAGCAGTGAAGCGCTCCCAAGTGAGCAGTTCTTC. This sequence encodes CASSEALPSEQFF.

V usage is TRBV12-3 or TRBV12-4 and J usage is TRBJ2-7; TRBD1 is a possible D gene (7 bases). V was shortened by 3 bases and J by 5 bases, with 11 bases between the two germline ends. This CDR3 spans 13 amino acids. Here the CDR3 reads CASSLSRGDEQYF. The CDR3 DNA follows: TGTGCCAGCAGTTTGTCCAGGGGGGACGAGCAGTACTTC.

CDR3 loop: CASSLQGRGEQFF. Written as DNA, the CDR3 is TGTGCCAGCAGCTTACAGGGGAGGGGTGAGCAGTTCTTC. The chain joins TRBV11-3 to TRBJ2-1; the D gene is possibly TRBD2 (7 bases). Germline values: CDR1 SGHNT, CDR2 YENEEA. V was shortened by 2 bases and J by 9 bases, with 11 bases between the two germline ends. The CDR3 runs to 13 residues.

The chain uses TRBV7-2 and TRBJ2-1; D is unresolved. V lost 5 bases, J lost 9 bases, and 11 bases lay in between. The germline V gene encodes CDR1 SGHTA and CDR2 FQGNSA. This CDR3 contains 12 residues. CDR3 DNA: TGTGCCAGCAGCGGAGATCTGGGTGAGCAGTTCTTC. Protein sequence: CASSGDLGEQFF.

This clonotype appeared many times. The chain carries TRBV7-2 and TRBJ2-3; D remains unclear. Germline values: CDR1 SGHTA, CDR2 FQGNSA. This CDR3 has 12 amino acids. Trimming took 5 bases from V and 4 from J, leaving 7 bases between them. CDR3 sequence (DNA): TGTGCCAGCAGCCCGACTGCAGATACGCAGTATTTT. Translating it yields CASSPTADTQYF. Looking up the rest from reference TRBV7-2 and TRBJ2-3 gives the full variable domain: GAGVSQSPSNKVTEKGKDVELRCDPISGHTALYWYRQSLGQGLEFLIYFQGNSAPDKSGLPSDRFSAERTGGSVSTLTIQRTQQEDSAVYLCASSPTADTQYFGPGTRLTVL.

CDR3 sequence: CASSVVTANNEQFF. DNA of the CDR3: TGTGCCAGCAGTGTAGTAACAGCCAACAATGAGCAGTTCTTC. This sequence joins TRBV2 and TRBJ2-1; D is uncertain. The CDR3 has 14 residues. Deletions cut 4 bases from V and 5 bases from J, with 12 bases between. Germline assignment: CDR1 SNHLY and CDR2 FYNNEI.

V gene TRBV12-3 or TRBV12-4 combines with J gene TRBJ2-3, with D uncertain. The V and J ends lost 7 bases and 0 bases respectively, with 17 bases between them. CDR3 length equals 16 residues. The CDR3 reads CASTSWAQASTDTQYF. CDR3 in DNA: TGTGCCAGCACTTCTTGGGCCCAGGCTAGCACAGATACGCAGTATTTT.

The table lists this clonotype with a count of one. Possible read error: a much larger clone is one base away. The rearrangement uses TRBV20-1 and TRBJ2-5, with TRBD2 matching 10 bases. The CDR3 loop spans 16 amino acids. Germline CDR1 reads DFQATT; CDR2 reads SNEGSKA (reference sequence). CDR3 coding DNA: TGCAGTGCTAGATCCATACTAGCGGGGCGCCAAGAGACCCGGTACTTC. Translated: CSARSILAGRQETRYF.

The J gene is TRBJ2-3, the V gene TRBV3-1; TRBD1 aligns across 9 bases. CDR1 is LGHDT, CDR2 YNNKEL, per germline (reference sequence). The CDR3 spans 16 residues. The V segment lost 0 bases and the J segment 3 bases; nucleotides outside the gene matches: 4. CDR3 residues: CASSQERTGATDTQYF. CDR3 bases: TGTGCCAGCAGCCAAGAGAGGACAGGGGCTACAGATACGCAGTATTTT.

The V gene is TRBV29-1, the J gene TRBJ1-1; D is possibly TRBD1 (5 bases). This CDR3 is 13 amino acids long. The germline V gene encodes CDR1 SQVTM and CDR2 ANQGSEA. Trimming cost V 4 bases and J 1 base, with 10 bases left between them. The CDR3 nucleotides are TGCAGCGTTGGAAAAACAGGGAACACTGAAGCTTTCTTT. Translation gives CSVGKTGNTEAFF.

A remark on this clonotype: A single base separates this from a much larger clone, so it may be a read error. The CDR3 reads CASSLARSPTETQYF. CDR3 in DNA: TGTGCCAGCAGCTTAGCTAGGTCCCCCACAGAGACGCAGTATTTT. The chain employs TRBV7-2 and TRBJ2-3; D remains ambiguous. Germline V gives CDR1 SGHTA, CDR2 FQGNSA. This CDR3 has 15 amino acids. Combining the CDR3 with reference TRBV7-2 and TRBJ2-3 gives the whole variable domain GAGVSQSPSNKVTEKGKDVELRCDPISGHTALYWYRQSLGQGLEFLIYFQGNSAPDKSGLPSDRFSAERTGGSVSTLTIQRTQQEDSAVYLCASSLARSPTETQYFGPGTRLTVL.

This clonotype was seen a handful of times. The CDR3 coding sequence is TGTGCCACCAGCAGAGACAGGGGGCAAGAGACCCAGTACTTC. Translation gives CATSRDRGQETQYF. The rearrangement links TRBV15 to TRBJ2-5, with 7 bases matching TRBD1. V shed 0 bases and J 2 bases; nucleotides not matched to a gene: 0. The germline V gene encodes CDR1 LNHNV and CDR2 YYDKDF (reference sequence). The CDR3 loop spans 14 amino acids.

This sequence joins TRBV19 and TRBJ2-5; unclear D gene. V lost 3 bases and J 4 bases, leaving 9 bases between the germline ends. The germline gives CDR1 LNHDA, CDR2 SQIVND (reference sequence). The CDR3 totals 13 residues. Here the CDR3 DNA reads TGTGCCAGTAGTATTCTCTGGCGAGAGACCCAGTACTTC. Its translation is CASSILWRETQYF.

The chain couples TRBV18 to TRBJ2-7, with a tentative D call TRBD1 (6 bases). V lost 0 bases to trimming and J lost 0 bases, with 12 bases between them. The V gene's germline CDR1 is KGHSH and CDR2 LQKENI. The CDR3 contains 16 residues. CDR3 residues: CASSPPGALISYEQYF. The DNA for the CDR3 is TGTGCCAGCTCACCACCGGGGGCATTAATCTCCTACGAGCAGTACTTC.

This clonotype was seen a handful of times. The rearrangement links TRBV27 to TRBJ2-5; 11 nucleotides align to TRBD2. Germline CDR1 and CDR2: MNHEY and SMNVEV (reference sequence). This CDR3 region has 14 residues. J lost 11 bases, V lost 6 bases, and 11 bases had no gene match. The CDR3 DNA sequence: TGTGCCAGCAGCCCCGGGACTAGCGGCTTTGAGCAGTACTTC. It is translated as CASSPGTSGFEQYF.

The CDR3, as DNA: TGTGCCAGCAGCCCTTACCGAGGGCCAACCTACGAGCAGTACTTC. Its protein product is CASSPYRGPTYEQYF. The chain has TRBV7-9 and TRBJ2-4, with D possibly being TRBD2 (5 bases). Near its end, the DNA agrees better with TRBJ2-7, so the J call may be wrong. The CDR3 consists of 15 residues. Germline loops: CDR1 SEHNR, CDR2 FQNEAQ (reference sequence).

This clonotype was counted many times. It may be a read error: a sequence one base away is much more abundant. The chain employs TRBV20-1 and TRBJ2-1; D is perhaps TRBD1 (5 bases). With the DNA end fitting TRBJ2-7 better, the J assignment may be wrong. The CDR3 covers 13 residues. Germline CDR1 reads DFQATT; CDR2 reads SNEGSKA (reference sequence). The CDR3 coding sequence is TGCAGTGCTCCCCAGGACATACACAATGAGCAGTACTTC. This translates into CSAPQDIHNEQYF.

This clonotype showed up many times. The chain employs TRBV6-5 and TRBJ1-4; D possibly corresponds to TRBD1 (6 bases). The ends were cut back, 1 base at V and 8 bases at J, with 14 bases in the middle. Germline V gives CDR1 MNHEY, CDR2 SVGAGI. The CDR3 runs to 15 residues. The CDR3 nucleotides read TGTGCCAGCAGTTACTTAGGGGGGGCGCGCGAAAAACTGTTTTTT. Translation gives CASSYLGGAREKLFF.

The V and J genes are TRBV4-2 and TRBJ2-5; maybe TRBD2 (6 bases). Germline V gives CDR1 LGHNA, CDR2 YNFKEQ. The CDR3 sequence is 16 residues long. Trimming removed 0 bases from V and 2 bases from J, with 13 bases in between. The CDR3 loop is CASSQDYGGGQETQYF. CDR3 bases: TGTGCCAGCAGCCAAGATTACGGGGGAGGACAAGAGACCCAGTACTTC.

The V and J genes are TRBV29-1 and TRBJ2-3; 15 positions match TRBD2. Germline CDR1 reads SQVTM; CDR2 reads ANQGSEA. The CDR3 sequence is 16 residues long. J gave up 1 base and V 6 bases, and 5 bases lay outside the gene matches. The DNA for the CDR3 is TGCAGCGTGGGTGGACTAGCGGGGGGGCGCACAGATACGCAGTATTTT. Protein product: CSVGGLAGGRTDTQYF.

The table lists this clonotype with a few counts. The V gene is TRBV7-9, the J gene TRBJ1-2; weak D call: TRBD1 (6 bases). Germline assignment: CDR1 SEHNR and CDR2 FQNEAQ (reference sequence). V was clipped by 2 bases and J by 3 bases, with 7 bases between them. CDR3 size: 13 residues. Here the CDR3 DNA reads TGTGCCAGCAGCTTAAACAGGGACTATGGCTACACCTTC. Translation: CASSLNRDYGYTF.